Each of the 12 T cell receptor beta chains below was sequenced from the same sample in a study of T cell responses to AZD1222 COVID-19 vaccine. Clones were sequenced by immunoSEQ multiplex PCR, and TCRdb holds only the in-frame ones, with some missing. The table shows approximately 110,000 clones, with over 85% occurring only once. The source was peripheral blood, collected on day 0 of AZD1222 vaccination. The receptors stem from an adult in good health.

The chain recombines TRBV5-6 with TRBJ1-2, with 8 bases identical to TRBD1. Losses at the gene ends were 6 bases for V and 2 bases for J; bases not matched to a gene: 6. CDR1 SGHDT and CDR2 YYEEEE come from the germline V gene. The CDR3 is made up of 14 amino acids. For the CDR3, the DNA is TGTGCCAGCACCCCTGGACAGGGCAACTATGGCTACACCTTC. Its translation: CASTPGQGNYGYTF.

This chain links TRBV29-1 with TRBJ1-2; D is ambiguous. This CDR3 comprises 10 residues. Per germline, CDR1 SQVTM and CDR2 ANQGSEA. V lost 4 bases, J lost 2 bases, and 2 bases lay in between. The CDR3 nucleotides read TGCAGCGTTGGAAACTATGGCTACACCTTC. The encoded protein is CSVGNYGYTF.

This chain links TRBV13 with TRBJ2-2, with D possibly called TRBD1 or TRBD2 (5 bases each). Germline assignment: CDR1 PRHDT and CDR2 FYEKMQ (reference sequence). The CDR3 extends over 15 amino acids. The ends were cut back, 5 bases at V and 9 bases at J, with 19 bases in the middle. The CDR3 nucleotides read TGTGCCAGCAGCCCCGGCCGGGACGGCGGTAGGGAGCTGTTTTTT. This translates into CASSPGRDGGRELFF.

The chain has TRBV3-1 (or the pseudogene TRBV3-2) and TRBJ1-3; D unresolved. V gave up 4 bases and J gave up 2 bases, with 18 bases separating them. The CDR3 sequence is 17 residues long. Germline CDR1 LGHDT, CDR2 YNNKEL (reference sequence). The CDR3 reads CASSPLYSLQAGNTIYF. The CDR3 coding sequence is TGTGCCAGCAGCCCCCTTTATTCTCTGCAGGCTGGAAACACCATATATTTT.

This chain connects TRBV9 to TRBJ2-3; the match to TRBD2 covers 8 bases. The CDR3 sequence is 16 residues long. CDR1 is SGDLS, CDR2 YYNGEE, per germline. The V and J ends lost 3 bases and 2 bases, in that order; junction bases with no gene match: 8. Here the CDR3 DNA reads TGTGCCAGCAGCGGAGATAGCGGGGCCACCACAGATACGCAGTATTTT. It yields the protein CASSGDSGATTDTQYF. Based on the CDR3 plus reference TRBV9 and TRBJ2-3, the full variable domain is DSGVTQTPKHLITATGQRVTLRCSPRSGDLSVYWYQQSLDQGLQFLIQYYNGEERAKGNILERFSAQQFPDLHSELNLSSLELGDSALYFCASSGDSGATTDTQYFGPGTRLTVL.

The chain uses TRBV30 and TRBJ1-5; D remains ambiguous. Trimming shortened V by 5 bases and J by 6 bases, and 14 bases separated the two germline ends. The CDR3 runs 13 residues. Germline V CDR1 and CDR2: GTSNPN, SVGIG (reference sequence). CDR3: CAWSLPMGQPQHF. Written as DNA, the CDR3 is TGTGCCTGGTCTTTGCCCATGGGTCAGCCCCAGCATTTT.

The chain joins TRBV24-1 to TRBJ1-1, with TRBD1 as a possible D gene (5 bases). The V gene's germline CDR1 is KGHDR and CDR2 SFDVKD. This CDR3 comprises 13 residues. Trimming removed 3 bases at V and 2 bases at J, with 6 bases between. The CDR3 region is CATSDRDNTEAFF. The CDR3 bases are TGTGCCACCAGTGATCGGGACAACACTGAAGCTTTCTTT.

This rearrangement joins TRBV27 to TRBJ1-2; a weak D match, TRBD1 (5 bases). The germline CDR1 and CDR2 sequences are MNHEY and SMNVEV (reference sequence). This CDR3 spans 14 amino acids. Trimming removed 0 bases from V and 4 bases from J, with 9 bases in between. The CDR3 DNA is TGTGCCAGCAGTTTATCGAATGGGGGCTATGGCTACACCTTC. Its protein product is CASSLSNGGYGYTF.

This clone appeared a single time. The V gene is TRBV28, the J gene TRBJ1-6; TRBD1 is a possible D gene (6 bases). V shed 6 bases and J shed 7 bases, with 13 bases lying between them. The germline CDR1 and CDR2 sequences are MDHEN and SYDVKM. CDR3 length: 14 residues. Here the CDR3 DNA reads TGTGCCAGCAGAAACAGGGTAGCCAATTCACCCCTCCACTTT. Its translation is CASRNRVANSPLHF.

The V call is TRBV5-1, the J call TRBJ1-2, with D maybe TRBD1 (5 bases). CDR1 SGHRS and CDR2 YFSETQ come from the germline V gene. The ends were cut back, 1 base at V and 6 bases at J, with 16 bases in the middle. The CDR3 extends over 15 amino acids. In DNA form, the CDR3 reads TGCGCCAGCAGCTTGCCCTCTTCAGGGTCAAATGGCTACACCTTC. Its translation: CASSLPSSGSNGYTF. Based on the CDR3 plus reference TRBV5-1 and TRBJ1-2, the full variable domain is KAGVTQTPRYLIKTRGQQVTLSCSPISGHRSVSWYQQTPGQGLQFLFEYFSETQRNKGNFPGRFSGRQFSNSRSEMNVSTLELGDSALYLCASSLPSSGSNGYTFGSGTRLTVV.

This chain connects TRBV18 to TRBJ1-5; 9 bases fit TRBD1. With 2 bases clipped from V and 6 bases from J, the junction kept 14 bases outside the gene matches. The CDR3 spans 18 residues. Germline-derived CDR1 and CDR2 are KGHSH and LQKENI. CDR3 in DNA: TGTGCCAGCTCACCAGGTCTAGGGACAGGGAGATATATTCAGCCCCAGCATTTT. Its protein product is CASSPGLGTGRYIQPQHF.

The chain couples TRBV3-1 (or the pseudogene TRBV3-2) to TRBJ2-7; D remains ambiguous. This CDR3 is built from 13 residues. Germline V gives CDR1 LGHDT, CDR2 YNNKEL (reference sequence). The V end was cut by 4 bases, the J end by 1 base, with 8 bases between. CDR3 sequence: CASSRLGSYEQYF. The CDR3 nucleotides are TGTGCCAGCAGCCGCCTGGGTTCCTACGAGCAGTACTTC.